Sequencing of this T cell receptor (beta chain) was carried out in a study of blood T cells in healthy people across ages. Drawing of peripheral blood yielded roughly 9.3 milliliters from each donor. This clonotype has ten or more counts. Germline CDR1 LNHNV, CDR2 YYDKDF (reference sequence). This CDR3 comprises 16 residues. V dropped 1 base and J dropped 6; count of bases not matched to a gene: 5. Through a sample-barcoded 5' primer and a J-beta primer mix, a second PCR was run for roughly 7 to 11 cycles. One entry per CDR3 protein results from TCRdb running MiXCR on the 5' RACE reads. The profile shows roughly 800,000 distinct CDR3 sequences, 20% to 30% of them singletons. The sample was also linked to a second study, of T cells of mothers and their children. That work states: The sample comes from 8 or 9 healthy Caucasian donors: mothers and children.

The receptor comes from a boy between 5 and 17 years old in good health. Sequencing was done on a sample of blood. The gene calls are TRBV15 and TRBJ2-1; 11 bases are shared with TRBD1. The CDR3 spells CATSRGDRGSTNEQFF. The DNA of the CDR3 is TGTGCCACCAGCAGAGGGGACAGGGGGTCCACCAATGAGCAGTTCTTC.